This section outlines one TCR beta chain sequence together with its context. A much larger clonotype is one base distant, so this may be a read error. The data were taken from a study of regulatory T cells in long-lasting Graves disease. Arm-PCR with iRepertoire HTBI primers amplified the CDR3 regions for these TCR beta libraries. TCRdb ran MiXCR on the multiplex PCR reads and lists one entry per CDR3 protein. This table has about 440,000 distinct CDR3 sequences, about a sixth appearing once. Indicated time point: newly diagnosed GD, antithyroid drugs for less than 3 months. RNA extracted from PBMCs served as the sequencing template. Germline CDR1 reads MNHEY; CDR2 reads SVGEGT. The CDR3 extends over 14 amino acids. This sample was shared with a second study, whose subject was T cells in Graves' hyperthyroidism and ophthalmopathy.

The sequencing used peripheral blood mononuclear cells (PBMCs), collected at new diagnosis, from a patient treated with antithyroid drugs. V is TRBV6-2 or TRBV6-3 and J is TRBJ1-2; D possibly corresponds to TRBD1 (5 bases). The receptor's source is a woman between 25 and 40 years old with Graves disease. The CDR3 coding sequence is TGTGCCAGCAGCGACAGACTGAGTAACTATGGCCACACCTTC. It is translated as CASSDRLSNYGHTF.